The present TCR beta chain was sequenced within a study of T cells in Graves' hyperthyroidism and ophthalmopathy. The study's findings and limits: Ophthalmopathy was distinguished from stable hyperthyroidism by 13 V-J signatures. Blood also held most thyroid clonotypes expanded beyond 0.001.

Per the germline V gene, CDR1 is SQVTM and CDR2 is ANQGSEA. The CDR3 contains 12 residues. With 8 bases clipped from V and 0 bases from J, the junction kept 3 bases outside the gene matches. As concerns this clonotype: The target antigen is unknown.

RNA transcripts gave rise to amplified TCR beta CDR3 regions. HTBI primers were the set used in a first-round RT-PCR of the TCR CDR3. TCRdb ran MiXCR on the multiplex PCR reads and lists one entry per CDR3 protein. The data contain hundreds of thousands of distinct CDR3 sequences, around 38% of them singletons. V is TRBV29-1 and J is TRBJ1-1; TRBD1 matches 7 bases. The receptor was derived from a man aged 18-30 years with Graves' hyperthyroidism. The sample taken for sequencing was blood. CDR3 region: CSIGQVNTEAFF. CDR3 sequence (DNA): TGCAGCATAGGACAGGTGAACACTGAAGCTTTCTTT.